The 10 T cell receptor beta chains below all came from one sample that was sequenced in a study of blood T cells in healthy people across ages. For the second PCR, which ran for about 7 to 11 cycles, a sample-barcoded 5' primer and a J-beta primer mix were used. TCRdb analysed the 5' RACE reads with MiXCR anew, one entry per CDR3 protein. The data hold approximately 1,100,000 distinct CDR3 sequences, with around 45% observed a single time. The sample was blood. All receptors derive from a woman aged 55-70 years in good health.

The rearrangement links TRBV11-2 to TRBJ2-1, with TRBD2 identical over 13 bases. From germline, CDR1 is SGHAT and CDR2 FQNNGV. J lost 4 bases, V lost 2 bases, and 8 bases had no gene match. The CDR3 is made up of 18 amino acids. CDR3 loop: CASSLSPMTSGRYNEQFF. CDR3 nucleotide sequence: TGTGCCAGCAGCTTATCCCCCATGACTAGCGGGAGGTACAATGAGCAGTTCTTC.

This clonotype was counted a few times. The chain carries TRBV5-6 and TRBJ2-5; tentatively, D is TRBD2 (7 bases). This CDR3 has 15 amino acids. Trimming took off 2 bases at V and 1 base at J, with 12 bases between the two ends. Germline V gives CDR1 SGHDT, CDR2 YYEEEE. CDR3 sequence: CASSFRGAGQETQYF. CDR3 in DNA: TGTGCCAGCAGCTTTCGGGGGGCAGGCCAAGAGACCCAGTACTTC.

The genes are TRBV3-1 and TRBJ1-2, with 7 bases aligning to TRBD1. Per germline, CDR1 LGHDT and CDR2 YNNKEL (reference sequence). V lost 0 bases to trimming and J lost 5 bases; unmatched junction nucleotides: 3. CDR3 length: 14 residues. The CDR3: CASSQEAGGYGYTF. In DNA, the CDR3 is TGTGCCAGCAGCCAAGAGGCAGGGGGGTATGGCTACACCTTC.

Note on this clonotype: One junction end disagrees with the germline gene, perhaps due to a read error. CDR3 DNA sequence: TGTGCCAGCAGTCCAAGGACTAGCGGGAGGGGCACAGATACGCGGTATTTT. The encoded protein is CASSPRTSGRGTDTRYF. This chain uses TRBV12-3 or TRBV12-4 with TRBJ2-3; 15 bases agree with TRBD2. This CDR3 has 17 residues.

This chain uses TRBV29-1 with TRBJ2-3; the D gene could be TRBD1 or TRBD2 (5 bases each). CDR1 and CDR2 from the germline V gene are SQVTM and ANQGSEA. V was trimmed by 2 bases and J by 0 bases, leaving 6 bases between them. This CDR3 contains 13 residues. This CDR3 reads CSVERGSTDTQYF. The CDR3 region has the DNA TGCAGCGTTGAACGGGGCAGCACAGATACGCAGTATTTT.

The chain couples TRBV5-6 to TRBJ2-5, with 9 bases aligning to TRBD1. V shed 2 bases and J 13 bases; nucleotides not matched to a gene: 9. The CDR3 consists of 13 residues. Germline V gene data show CDR1 as SGHDT and CDR2 as YYEEEE. The CDR3 here is CASSFKTTGGGYF. Written as DNA, the CDR3 is TGTGCCAGCAGCTTTAAAACGACAGGGGGGGGGTACTTC.

The chain is built from TRBV7-8 and TRBJ1-4; 8 positions match TRBD1. After removal of 0 bases from V and 7 bases from J, the junction contained 10 bases not matched to a gene. The CDR3 length is 17 residues. The germline CDR1 and CDR2 sequences are SGHVS and FQNEAQ. The CDR3 DNA sequence: TGTGCCAGCAGCTTAGCGTCAGGGCAGGGGGCCAGTGAAAAACTGTTTTTT. It is translated as CASSLASGQGASEKLFF.

The gene calls are TRBV2 and TRBJ1-4; a weak D match, TRBD1 (5 bases). The germline V and J ends were trimmed by 5 bases and 0 bases, with 13 bases remaining between them. Germline loops: CDR1 SNHLY, CDR2 FYNNEI. CDR3 length: 16 amino acids. The DNA for the CDR3 is TGTGCCAGCAGTCTAGACAGAATTGCAACTAATGAAAAACTGTTTTTT. It is translated as CASSLDRIATNEKLFF. The full variable domain, rest sourced from reference TRBV2 and TRBJ1-4, is EPEVTQTPSHQVTQMGQEVILRCVPISNHLYFYWYRQILGQKVEFLVSFYNNEISEKSEIFDDQFSVERPDGSNFTLKIRSTKLEDSAMYFCASSLDRIATNEKLFFGSGTQLSVL.

The gene calls are TRBV6-5 and TRBJ2-5; D is ambiguous. The CDR3 runs to 14 residues. Germline values: CDR1 MNHEY, CDR2 SVGAGI. Trimming cost V 6 bases and J 2 bases, with 13 bases left between them. The CDR3 coding sequence is TGTGCCAGCAGGACCTCTGTAGGACAAGAGACCCAGTACTTC. It is translated as CASRTSVGQETQYF.

This chain connects TRBV29-1 to TRBJ2-3, with D hard to call. Trimming pared 4 bases from V and 1 base from J, leaving 12 bases between. Germline V lookup: CDR1 SQVTM, CDR2 ANQGSEA. The CDR3 contains 14 residues. DNA for the CDR3: TGCAGCGTTGGCCGCGCTGGTCGCACAGATACGCAGTATTTT. Translated: CSVGRAGRTDTQYF.